The 2 T cell receptor beta chains reported below all come from one sample, sequenced in a study of response to subunit inactivated influenza vaccine. Each CDR3 protein is one row after TCRdb ran MiXCR on the RT-PCR reads. The sample carries 600,000 to 850,000 distinct CDR3 sequences, 14% recorded once. Source: PBMCs from blood, taken about 14 days before vaccination. These receptor sequences come from a man aged 50 to 59 who received an inactivated influenza vaccine.

This clonotype has only a few counts. The genes are TRBV5-1 and TRBJ2-4, with 8 bases lining up with TRBD1. The CDR3 covers 15 residues. The V gene end was trimmed by 4 bases and the J gene end by 3 bases; junction bases not matched to a gene: 6. In germline, CDR1 is SGHRS, CDR2 YFSETQ. CDR3 sequence (DNA): TGCGCCAGCAGCCAAATGACAGGGGTCAAAAACATTCAGTACTTC. Translated: CASSQMTGVKNIQYF.

Only a few counts were recorded for this clonotype. V gene TRBV12-3 or TRBV12-4 combines with J gene TRBJ1-3, with D possibly TRBD1 on 5 matching bases. The CDR3 runs to 14 residues. The germline V and J ends were trimmed by 2 bases and 3 bases, with 8 bases remaining between them. The CDR3 region has the DNA TGTGCCAGCAGTTTATGGGGCCTTGGAAACACCATATATTTT. It is translated as CASSLWGLGNTIYF.